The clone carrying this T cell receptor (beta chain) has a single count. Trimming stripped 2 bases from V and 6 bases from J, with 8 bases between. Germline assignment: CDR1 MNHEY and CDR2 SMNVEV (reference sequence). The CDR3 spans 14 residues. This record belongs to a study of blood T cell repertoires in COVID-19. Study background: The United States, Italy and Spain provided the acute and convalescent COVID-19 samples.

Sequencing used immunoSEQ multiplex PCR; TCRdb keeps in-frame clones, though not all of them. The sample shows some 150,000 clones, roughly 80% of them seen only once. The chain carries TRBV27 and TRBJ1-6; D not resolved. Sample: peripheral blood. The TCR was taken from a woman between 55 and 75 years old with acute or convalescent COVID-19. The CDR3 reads CASSLRGSNSPLHF. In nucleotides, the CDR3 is TGTGCCAGCAGTTTAAGAGGGAGTAATTCACCCCTCCACTTT.